A selection of T cell receptor beta chains follows, all from one sample in a study of blood T cells in healthy people across ages. TCRdb reanalysed the 5' RACE reads using MiXCR and keeps one entry per CDR3 protein. The top ten hold 20% to 25% of the sample, which has just under 750,000 distinct CDR3 sequences, 22% seen once. Sequencing input: blood. Receptors originate from a man in his 70s in good health. CDR3s include the opening cysteine and the closing phenylalanine or tryptophan. The order of the fields is J gene, V gene, clone size, CDR3 length, D gene, CDR3 protein, CDR3 DNA. The D gene is left open where the match is weak. A clone size is listed for some rows: how often the clone was seen (once, few, many), or a class if it is expanded.

TRBJ2-3	TRBV7-3	NA	14	TRBD2	CASSYTSAADTQYF	TGTGCCAGCAGCTATACTAGCGCCGCAGATACGCAGTATTTT
TRBJ2-2	TRBV21-1	NA	18	NA	CASSKSGSGRAFTGELFF	TGTGCCAGCAGCAAATCTGGGAGCGGGAGGGCCTTTACCGGGGAGCTGTTTTTT
TRBJ2-1	TRBV4-3	many	16	NA	CASSQDLGVPYNEQFF	TGCGCCAGCAGCCAAGATCTAGGGGTCCCCTACAATGAGCAGTTCTTC
TRBJ2-1	TRBV5-1	few	16	TRBD2	CASSSELAGGLGEQFF	TGTGCCAGCAGCTCGGAACTAGCGGGGGGGCTAGGGGAGCAGTTCTTC
TRBJ2-1	TRBV12-3/TRBV12-4	few	15	TRBD2	CASNLAGGIYNEQFF	TGTGCCAGCAACCTAGCGGGAGGCATCTACAATGAGCAGTTCTTC
TRBJ1-2	TRBV3-1	few	15	NA	CASSQDSTTYYGYTF	TGTGCCAGCAGCCAAGATTCCACCACCTACTATGGCTACACCTTC
TRBJ1-1	TRBV5-6	NA	14	NA	CASSLGWGATEAFF	TGTGCCAGCAGCTTGGGATGGGGGGCCACTGAAGCTTTCTTT
TRBJ2-7	TRBV12-3/TRBV12-4	few	13	NA	CASSWGGSYEQYF	TGTGCCAGCAGCTGGGGCGGATCCTACGAGCAGTACTTC
TRBJ1-1	TRBV7-3	few	15	NA	CASSLEGGRWTEAFF	TGTGCCAGCAGCTTAGAGGGGGGGCGGTGGACTGAAGCTTTCTTT
TRBJ2-2	TRBV24-1	NA	16	NA	CATSDSWAADSGELFF	TGTGCCACCAGTGATTCGTGGGCAGCCGACTCCGGGGAGCTGTTTTTT
TRBJ2-3	TRBV10-3	NA	16	NA	CAISATGPQEGDTQYF	TGTGCCATCAGTGCTACGGGCCCTCAAGAGGGAGATACGCAGTATTTT
TRBJ2-7	TRBV5-6	few	16	NA	CASTSFDGSSSYEQYF	TGTGCCAGCACCTCCTTCGACGGATCCAGCTCCTACGAGCAGTACTTC
TRBJ1-1	TRBV29-1	NA	13	TRBD1	CSGGTALNTEAFF	TGCAGCGGCGGGACAGCCCTGAACACTGAAGCTTTCTTT
TRBJ2-3	TRBV24-1	many	15	TRBD2	CATEAGGNVADTQYF	TGTGCCACAGAAGCGGGAGGGAATGTCGCAGATACGCAGTATTTT
TRBJ2-3	TRBV7-3	NA	14	NA	CASSHETTTDTQYF	TGTGCCAGCAGCCACGAGACTACAACAGATACGCAGTATTTT
TRBJ2-5	TRBV28	NA	11	NA	CASSIGPSVVF	TGTGCCAGCAGTATAGGACCTTCGGTCGTCTTC
TRBJ2-1	TRBV24-1	few	12	NA	CATRSGYNEQFF	TGTGCCACCCGGAGCGGATACAATGAGCAGTTCTTC
TRBJ2-3	TRBV20-1	few	15	TRBD1	CSANSGGQGTDTQYF	TGCAGTGCGAATTCGGGCGGACAGGGCACAGATACGCAGTATTTT
TRBJ2-4	TRBV5-1	NA	13	NA	CASSLGDINIQYF	TGCGCCAGCAGCTTGGGGGACATTAACATTCAGTACTTC
TRBJ2-1	TRBV29-1	few	11	NA	CSVESGEEQFF	TGCAGCGTTGAAAGCGGTGAGGAGCAGTTCTTC
TRBJ2-7	TRBV28	NA	14	NA	CASSPPSVRYEQYF	TGTGCCAGCAGCCCTCCGTCGGTCCGCTACGAGCAGTACTTC
TRBJ2-5	TRBV5-1	few	16	NA	CASSYTGTSYQETQYF	TGCGCCAGCAGTTATACCGGGACTTCGTACCAAGAGACCCAGTACTTC
TRBJ1-6	TRBV6-6	few	14	NA	CASRDGTGYSPLHF	TGTGCCAGCAGGGACGGCACAGGGTATTCACCCCTCCACTTT
TRBJ2-5	TRBV7-2	NA	16	NA	CASSLLSVSGGGAQYF	TGTGCCAGCAGCTTATTAAGCGTGAGCGGCGGCGGGGCCCAGTACTTC
TRBJ2-1	TRBV24-1	NA	15	TRBD2	CATSDRLAGSNEQFF	TGTGCCACCAGTGATCGACTAGCGGGTAGTAATGAGCAGTTCTTC
TRBJ2-3	TRBV6-6	NA	16	NA	CASSLTGASSTDTQYF	TGTGCCAGCAGTCTGACAGGAGCCTCTAGCACAGATACGCAGTATTTT
TRBJ2-5	TRBV6-1	few	13	NA	CASSSTSNNEQFF	TGTGCCAGCAGTTCGACATCTAACAATGAGCAGTTTTTC
TRBJ1-6	TRBV29-1	NA	18	NA	CSVFTLPDIGVARSPLHF	TGCAGCGTCTTTACCTTACCGGACATTGGTGTTGCAAGGTCACCCCTCCACTTT
TRBJ1-2	TRBV20-1	NA	13	TRBD1	CSASNTGGVGYTF	TGCAGTGCTAGCAACACAGGGGGCGTTGGCTACACCTTC
TRBJ1-1	TRBV7-2	NA	15	NA	CASSLVAGLRTEAFF	TGTGCCAGCAGCTTAGTGGCGGGACTAAGGACTGAAGCTTTCTTT
TRBJ2-5	TRBV5-1	NA	14	NA	CASSLEGRGETQYF	TGCGCCAGCAGCTTGGAAGGTAGAGGAGAGACCCAGTACTTC
TRBJ2-1	TRBV6-6	many	17	TRBD2	CASSSPLGAGSYNEQFF	TGTGCCAGCAGTTCGCCCCTGGGAGCGGGAAGCTACAATGAGCAGTTCTTC
TRBJ2-3	TRBV7-7	NA	15	TRBD2	CASSLRGRGTDTQYF	TGTGCCAGCAGCTTACGCGGGAGAGGAACAGATACGCAGTATTTT
TRBJ2-5	TRBV20-1	few	12	NA	CSGTPYQETQYF	TGCAGTGGGACTCCGTACCAAGAGACCCAGTACTTC
TRBJ2-2	TRBV20-1	few	15	NA	CSATRGRPKTGELFF	TGCAGTGCTACGCGGGGTAGGCCTAAGACCGGGGAGCTGTTTTTT
TRBJ2-5	TRBV7-9	NA	12	NA	CASSFHGETQYF	TGTGCCAGCAGCTTTCACGGGGAGACCCAGTACTTC
TRBJ2-7	TRBV13	few	15	NA	CASSFGQVTRGEQYF	TGTGCCAGCAGCTTTGGACAGGTCACCCGGGGGGAGCAGTACTTC
TRBJ1-4	TRBV29-1	few	16	NA	CSVKTRGAATNEKLFF	TGCAGCGTTAAAACTCGGGGAGCTGCAACTAATGAAAAACTGTTTTTT
TRBJ1-4	TRBV2	NA	14	NA	CASSELMSNEKLFF	TGTGCCAGCAGTGAATTAATGTCGAATGAAAAACTGTTTTTT
TRBJ1-6	TRBV5-1	NA	17	NA	CASSLELGHLNNSPLHF	TGCGCCAGCAGCTTGGAACTGGGACACCTGAATAATTCACCCCTCCACTTT
TRBJ1-1	TRBV29-1	NA	13	NA	CSGLGQLNTEAFF	TGCAGCGGACTCGGACAGCTGAACACTGAAGCTTTCTTT
TRBJ1-2	TRBV7-2	NA	12	NA	CASSRNNYGYTF	TGTGCCAGCAGCCGAAATAACTATGGCTACACCTTC
TRBJ2-2	TRBV24-1	NA	15	TRBD1	CATSDPGTGKRELFF	TGTGCCACCAGTGATCCCGGGACAGGAAAAAGGGAGCTGTTTTTT
TRBJ1-6	TRBV20-1	few	16	TRBD1	CSAREGQVGFNSPLHF	TGCAGTGCTAGAGAGGGACAGGTGGGGTTTAATTCACCCCTCCACTTT
TRBJ2-5	TRBV29-1	few	12	NA	CSVESTGETQYF	TGCAGCGTTGAATCCACAGGGGAGACCCAGTACTTC
TRBJ2-7	TRBV6-1	NA	14	TRBD1	CASQPGTAFYEQYF	TGTGCCAGTCAACCCGGGACAGCGTTCTACGAGCAGTACTTC
TRBJ2-5	TRBV19	NA	16	TRBD2	CASKNHRGLAGETQYF	TGTGCCAGTAAGAACCACAGGGGACTAGCAGGGGAGACCCAGTACTTC
TRBJ1-2	TRBV3-1	NA	17	NA	CASSQASRGHLNYGYTF	TGTGCCAGCAGCCAGGCGTCAAGGGGACATCTAAACTATGGCTACACCTTC
TRBJ2-7	TRBV6-6	few	14	NA	CASKATGHSYEQYF	TGTGCCAGCAAAGCGACAGGACACTCCTACGAGCAGTACTTC
TRBJ2-1	TRBV7-2	few	16	NA	CASSQPRASSYNEQFF	TGTGCCAGCAGCCAGCCCCGGGCAAGCTCCTACAATGAGCAGTTCTTC